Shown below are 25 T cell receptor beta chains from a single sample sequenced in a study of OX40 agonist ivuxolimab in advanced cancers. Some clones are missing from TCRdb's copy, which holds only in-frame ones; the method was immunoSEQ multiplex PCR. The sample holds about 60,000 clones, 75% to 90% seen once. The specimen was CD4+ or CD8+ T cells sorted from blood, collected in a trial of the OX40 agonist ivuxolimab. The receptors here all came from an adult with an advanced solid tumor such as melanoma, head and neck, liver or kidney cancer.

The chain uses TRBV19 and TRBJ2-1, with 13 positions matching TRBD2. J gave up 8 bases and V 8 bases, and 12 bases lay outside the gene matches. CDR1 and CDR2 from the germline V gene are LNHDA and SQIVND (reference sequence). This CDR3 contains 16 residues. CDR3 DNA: TGTGCCAGTCGCAGTCGGACTAGCGGGAGTTATGATGAGCAGTTCTTC. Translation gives CASRSRTSGSYDEQFF.

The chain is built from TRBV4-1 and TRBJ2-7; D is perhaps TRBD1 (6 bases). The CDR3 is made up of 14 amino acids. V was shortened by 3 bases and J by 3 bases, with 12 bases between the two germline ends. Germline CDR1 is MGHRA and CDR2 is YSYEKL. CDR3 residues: CASSHSGGRYEQYF. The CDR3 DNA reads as TGCGCCAGCAGCCATAGTGGGGGCCGCTACGAGCAGTACTTC.

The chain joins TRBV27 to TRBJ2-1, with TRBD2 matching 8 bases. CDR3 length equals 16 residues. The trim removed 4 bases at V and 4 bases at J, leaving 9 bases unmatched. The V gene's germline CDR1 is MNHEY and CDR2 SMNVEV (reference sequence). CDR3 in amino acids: CASSSPSGGAYNEQFF. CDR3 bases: TGTGCCAGCAGTTCCCCCAGCGGGGGAGCGTACAATGAGCAGTTCTTC.

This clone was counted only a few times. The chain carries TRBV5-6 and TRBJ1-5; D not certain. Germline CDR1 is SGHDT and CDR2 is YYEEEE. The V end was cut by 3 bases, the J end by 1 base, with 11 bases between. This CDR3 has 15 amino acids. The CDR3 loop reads CASSYSVESNQPQHF. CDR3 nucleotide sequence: TGTGCCAGCAGCTACTCAGTGGAGAGCAATCAGCCCCAGCATTTT.

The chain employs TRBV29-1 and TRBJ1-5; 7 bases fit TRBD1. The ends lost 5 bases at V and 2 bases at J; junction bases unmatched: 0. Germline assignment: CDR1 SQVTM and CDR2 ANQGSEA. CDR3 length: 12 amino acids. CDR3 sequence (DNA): TGCAGCGTTCAGGGGGGCAATCAGCCCCAGCATTTT. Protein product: CSVQGGNQPQHF.

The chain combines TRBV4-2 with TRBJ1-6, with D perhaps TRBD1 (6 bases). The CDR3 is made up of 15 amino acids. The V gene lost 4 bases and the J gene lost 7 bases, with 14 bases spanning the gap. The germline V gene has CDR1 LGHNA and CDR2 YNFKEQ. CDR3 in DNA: TGTGCCAGCAGCCCACGGGACACTACAAATTCACCCCTCCACTTT. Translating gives CASSPRDTTNSPLHF.

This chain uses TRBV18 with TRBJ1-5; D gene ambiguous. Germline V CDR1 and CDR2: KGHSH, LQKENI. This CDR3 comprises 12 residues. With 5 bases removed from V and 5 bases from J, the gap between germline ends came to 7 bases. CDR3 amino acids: CASSAGDQPQHF. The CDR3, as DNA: TGTGCCAGCTCAGCCGGAGATCAGCCCCAGCATTTT.

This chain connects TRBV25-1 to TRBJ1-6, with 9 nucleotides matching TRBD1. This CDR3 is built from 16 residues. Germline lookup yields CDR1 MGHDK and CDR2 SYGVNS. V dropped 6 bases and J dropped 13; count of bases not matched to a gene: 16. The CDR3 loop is CASSTSSGTGSSPLHF. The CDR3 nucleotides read TGTGCCAGCAGCACCTCCTCCGGGACAGGGTCTTCTCCCCTCCACTTT. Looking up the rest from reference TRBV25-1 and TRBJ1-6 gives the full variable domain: EADIYQTPRYLVIGTGKKITLECSQTMGHDKMYWYQQDPGMELHLIHYSYGVNSTEKGDLSSESTVSRIRTEHFPLTLESARPSHTSQYLCASSTSSGTGSSPLHFGNGTRLTVT.

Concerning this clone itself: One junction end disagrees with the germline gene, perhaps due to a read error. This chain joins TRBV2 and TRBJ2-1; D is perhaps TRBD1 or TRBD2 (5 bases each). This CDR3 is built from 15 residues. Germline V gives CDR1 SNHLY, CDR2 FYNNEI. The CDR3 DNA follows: TGTGCCAGCAGCGGGACCACCGCCGGCTACAGTGAGCAGTTCTTC. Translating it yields CASSGTTAGYSEQFF.

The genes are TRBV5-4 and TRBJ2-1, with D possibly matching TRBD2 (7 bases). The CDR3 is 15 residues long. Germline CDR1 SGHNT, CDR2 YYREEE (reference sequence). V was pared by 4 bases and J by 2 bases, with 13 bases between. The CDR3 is CASSTGGTTYNEQFF. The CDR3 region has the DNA TGTGCCAGCAGCACCGGGGGGACAACCTACAATGAGCAGTTCTTC.

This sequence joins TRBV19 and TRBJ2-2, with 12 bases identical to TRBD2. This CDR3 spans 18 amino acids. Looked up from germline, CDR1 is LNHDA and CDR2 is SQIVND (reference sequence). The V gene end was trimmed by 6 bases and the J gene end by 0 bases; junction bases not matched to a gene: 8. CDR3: CASSRTSGTVSNTGELFF. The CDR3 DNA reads TGTGCCAGTAGCAGGACTAGCGGGACGGTCTCGAACACCGGGGAGCTGTTTTTT.

CDR3 DNA: TGTGCCAGCAGCCCACCGGGACAGGGGGTAGTTGGCTACACCTTC. The encoded protein is CASSPPGQGVVGYTF. The rearrangement uses TRBV5-6 and TRBJ1-2; 11 bases are shared with TRBD1. The CDR3 length is 15 residues. Unmatched junction bases numbered 9, after V lost 4 bases and J lost 7 bases. Looked up from germline, CDR1 is SGHDT and CDR2 is YYEEEE.

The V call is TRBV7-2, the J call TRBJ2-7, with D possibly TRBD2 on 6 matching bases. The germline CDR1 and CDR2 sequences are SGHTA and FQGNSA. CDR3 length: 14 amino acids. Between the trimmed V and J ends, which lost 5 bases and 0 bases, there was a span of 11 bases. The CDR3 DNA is TGTGCCAGCAGCCTCCGGGACTCCTCCTACGAGCAGTACTTC. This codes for CASSLRDSSYEQYF.

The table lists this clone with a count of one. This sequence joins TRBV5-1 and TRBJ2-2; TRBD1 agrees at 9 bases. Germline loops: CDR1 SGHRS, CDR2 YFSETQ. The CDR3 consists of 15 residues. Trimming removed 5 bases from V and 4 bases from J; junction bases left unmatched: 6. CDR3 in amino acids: CASRQGQGFTGELFF. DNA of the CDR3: TGCGCCAGCAGGCAGGGACAGGGCTTCACCGGGGAGCTGTTTTTT. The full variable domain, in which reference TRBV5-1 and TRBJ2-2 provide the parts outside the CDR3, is KAGVTQTPRYLIKTRGQQVTLSCSPISGHRSVSWYQQTPGQGLQFLFEYFSETQRNKGNFPGRFSGRQFSNSRSEMNVSTLELGDSALYLCASRQGQGFTGELFFGEGSRLTVL.

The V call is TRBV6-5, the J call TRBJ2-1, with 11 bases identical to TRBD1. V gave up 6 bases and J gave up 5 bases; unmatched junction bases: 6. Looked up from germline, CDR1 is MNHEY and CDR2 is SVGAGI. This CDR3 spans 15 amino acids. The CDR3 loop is CASREGQGGHNEQFF. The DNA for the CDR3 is TGTGCCAGCAGGGAGGGACAGGGGGGCCACAATGAGCAGTTCTTC.

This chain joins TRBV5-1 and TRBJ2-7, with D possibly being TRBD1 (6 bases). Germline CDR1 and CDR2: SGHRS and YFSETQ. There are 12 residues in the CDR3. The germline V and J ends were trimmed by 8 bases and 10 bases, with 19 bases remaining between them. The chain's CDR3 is CASPRPTQGQYF. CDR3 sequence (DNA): TGCGCCAGTCCCCGGCCCACACAGGGCCAGTACTTC.

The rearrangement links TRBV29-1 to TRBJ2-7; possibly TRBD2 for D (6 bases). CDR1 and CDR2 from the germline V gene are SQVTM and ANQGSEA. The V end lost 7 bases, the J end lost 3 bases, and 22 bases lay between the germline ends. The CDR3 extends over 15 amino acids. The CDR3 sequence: CSAGSGGILNYEQYF. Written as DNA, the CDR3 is TGCAGCGCAGGCTCGGGCGGGATACTCAACTACGAGCAGTACTTC.

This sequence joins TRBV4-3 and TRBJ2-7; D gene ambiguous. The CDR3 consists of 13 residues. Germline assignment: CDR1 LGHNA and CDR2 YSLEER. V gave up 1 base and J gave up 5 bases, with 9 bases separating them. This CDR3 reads CASSQGRSHEQYF. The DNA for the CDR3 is TGCGCCAGCAGCCAAGGGCGTTCCCACGAGCAGTACTTC.

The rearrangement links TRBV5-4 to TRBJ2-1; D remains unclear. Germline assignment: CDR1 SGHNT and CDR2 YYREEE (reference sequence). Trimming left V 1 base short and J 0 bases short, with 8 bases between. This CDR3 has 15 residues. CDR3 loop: CASSLLTPSYNEQFF. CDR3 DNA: TGTGCCAGCAGCTTGCTGACTCCCTCCTACAATGAGCAGTTCTTC.

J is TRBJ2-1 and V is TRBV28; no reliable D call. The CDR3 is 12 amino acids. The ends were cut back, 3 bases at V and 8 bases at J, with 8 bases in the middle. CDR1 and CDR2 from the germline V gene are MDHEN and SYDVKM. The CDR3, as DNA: TGTGCCAGCAGTTTTGCATTTTATGAGCAGTTCTTC. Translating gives CASSFAFYEQFF.

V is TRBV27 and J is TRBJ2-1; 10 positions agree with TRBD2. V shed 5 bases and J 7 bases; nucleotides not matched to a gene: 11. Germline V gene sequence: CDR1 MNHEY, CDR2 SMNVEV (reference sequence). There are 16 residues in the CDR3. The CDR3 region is CASSAPASGSWNEQFF. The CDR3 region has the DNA TGTGCCAGCAGTGCCCCAGCTAGCGGGAGTTGGAATGAGCAGTTCTTC.

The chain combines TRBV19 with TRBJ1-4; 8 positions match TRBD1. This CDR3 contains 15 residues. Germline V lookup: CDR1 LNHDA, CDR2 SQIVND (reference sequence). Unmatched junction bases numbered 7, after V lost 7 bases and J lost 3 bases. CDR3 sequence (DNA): TGTGCCAGTAAAACGGACAGGGTTCCTAATGAAAAACTGTTTTTT. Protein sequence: CASKTDRVPNEKLFF.

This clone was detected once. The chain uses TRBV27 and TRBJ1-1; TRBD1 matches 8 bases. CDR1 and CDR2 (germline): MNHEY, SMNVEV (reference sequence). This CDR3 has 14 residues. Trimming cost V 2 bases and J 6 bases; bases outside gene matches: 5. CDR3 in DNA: TGTGCCAGCAGTTTAGGGCAGGGGGCCTCTGAAGCTTTCTTT. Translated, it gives CASSLGQGASEAFF.

The CDR3 spells CASSLVPRDLRGIQYF. DNA for the CDR3: TGTGCCAGCAGCTTAGTCCCCCGGGACTTGCGGGGCATTCAGTACTTC. The V gene is TRBV7-2, the J gene TRBJ2-4; tentatively, D is TRBD2 (6 bases). Germline V CDR1 and CDR2: SGHTA, FQGNSA. The CDR3 consists of 16 residues. V was clipped by 1 base and J by 9 bases, with 19 bases between them. Complete variable domain (other parts from reference TRBV7-2 and TRBJ2-4): GAGVSQSPSNKVTEKGKDVELRCDPISGHTALYWYRQSLGQGLEFLIYFQGNSAPDKSGLPSDRFSAERTGGSVSTLTIQRTQQEDSAVYLCASSLVPRDLRGIQYFGAGTRLSVL.

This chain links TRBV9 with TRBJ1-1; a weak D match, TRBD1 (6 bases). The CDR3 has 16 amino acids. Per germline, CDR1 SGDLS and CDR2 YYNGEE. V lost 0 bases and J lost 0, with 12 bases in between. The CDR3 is CASSVGPTGLNTEAFF. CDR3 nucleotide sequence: TGTGCCAGCAGCGTAGGTCCCACAGGGTTGAACACTGAAGCTTTCTTT.